These 3 T cell receptor beta chains share one sample of origin, sequenced in a study of T cell responses to AZD1222 COVID-19 vaccine (dated by TCRdb to the early 2020s). The time point label, as the study defines it: baseline before first vaccination. To prepare the library, the immunoSEQ multiplex PCR assay was applied. TCRdb limited this immuneACCESS table to in-frame rearrangements with V and J called. A share of clones is missing; checked studies link under half to unresolved V genes, and the rest is unexplained. Across this sample there are around 130,000 clones, with roughly 93% seen only once. The ten largest clones take up roughly 0.9% of the sample. Sequences were derived from peripheral blood, sampled on day 0 of AZD1222 vaccination. The receptor source for this set is an adult in good health.

The chain joins TRBV5-1 to TRBJ2-7; 9 bases fit TRBD1. Trimming removed 0 bases from V and 3 bases from J; junction bases left unmatched: 10. Germline CDR1 reads SGHRS; CDR2 reads YFSETQ. The CDR3 sequence is 17 residues long. The CDR3 spells CASSLEIAGTGFYEQYF. In DNA form, the CDR3 reads TGCGCCAGCAGCTTGGAAATAGCCGGGACAGGGTTCTACGAGCAGTACTTC.

This clone was counted a single time. The gene calls are TRBV5-1 and TRBJ2-5; D is perhaps TRBD1 (5 bases). Trimming cost V 4 bases and J 7 bases, with 20 bases left between them. Per germline, CDR1 SGHRS and CDR2 YFSETQ. The CDR3 is made up of 15 amino acids. The CDR3 DNA follows: TGCGCCAGCAGCCAGCAGCAGGGTGCTGTCGGGACCCAGTACTTC. Translated: CASSQQQGAVGTQYF.

V usage is TRBV5-1 and J usage is TRBJ1-1; D is unclear. Germline CDR1 reads SGHRS; CDR2 reads YFSETQ. V was shortened by 3 bases and J by 11 bases, with 14 bases between the two germline ends. The CDR3 consists of 12 residues. The DNA of the CDR3 is TGCGCCAGCAGCTCCCCCTCGTCAGAGGCTTTCTTT. It encodes CASSSPSSEAFF.